The 26 T cell receptor beta chains below were found in one sample sequenced in a study of patients and donors after allogeneic stem cell transplantation. TCRdb re-derived calls from the RT-PCR reads in MiXCR, one entry per CDR3 protein. This table holds about a million distinct CDR3 sequences, 15% to 20% found once. Sequencing was performed on blood, either unsorted or a sorted T cell fraction (not recorded which). The source is a human donor who was either an allogeneic HSCT recipient or a stem cell or donor lymphocyte infusion donor (not recorded which). It is not recorded whose cells these are; they may come from a transplant donor.

This clonotype showed up just a few times. The chain combines TRBV20-1 with TRBJ2-1; TRBD1 agrees at 10 bases. The V segment lost 5 bases and the J segment 6 bases; nucleotides outside the gene matches: 10. The length of the CDR3 is 15 residues. Germline values: CDR1 DFQATT, CDR2 SNEGSKA (reference sequence). The DNA of the CDR3 is TGCAGTGCTCCATGGACAGGGGGTTTTTTCAATGAGCAGTTCTTC. It encodes CSAPWTGGFFNEQFF.

This clonotype was detected only a few times. V gene TRBV3-1 combines with J gene TRBJ1-1; TRBD1 matches at 7 bases. Germline CDR1 reads LGHDT; CDR2 reads YNNKEL (reference sequence). The trim removed 4 bases at V and 3 bases at J, leaving 5 bases unmatched. This CDR3 is 14 amino acids long. CDR3 protein: CASSRTQGYTEAFF. CDR3 DNA sequence: TGTGCCAGCAGCCGAACACAGGGGTACACTGAAGCTTTCTTT.

This clonotype was seen a handful of times. The chain is built from TRBV12-3 or TRBV12-4 and TRBJ2-2, with a possible D match to TRBD2 (5 bases). CDR3 size: 14 residues. Deletions cut 5 bases from V and 5 bases from J, with 12 bases between. The CDR3 DNA sequence: TGTGCCAGCAGTCTCCAACGGGGAACCGGGGAGCTGTTTTTT. Its translation is CASSLQRGTGELFF.

This clonotype was counted between two and nine times. V usage is TRBV7-6 and J usage is TRBJ2-1, with TRBD2 matching 9 bases. This CDR3 is built from 15 residues. The V segment lost 5 bases and the J segment 4 bases; nucleotides outside the gene matches: 6. CDR1 is SGHVS, CDR2 FNYEAQ, per germline. CDR3 region: CASSHSGGVYNEQFF. CDR3 nucleotides: TGTGCCAGCAGCCATAGCGGGGGAGTTTACAATGAGCAGTTCTTC.

This clonotype showed up just a few times. The chain joins TRBV11-2 to TRBJ2-2, with TRBD2 identical over 10 bases. The CDR3 length is 18 residues. Germline assignment: CDR1 SGHAT and CDR2 FQNNGV. V shed 5 bases, J shed 0 bases, and the junction held 9 bases outside the gene matches. This CDR3 is CASSLYSGGPPNTGELFF. CDR3 in DNA: TGTGCCAGCAGCCTTTATAGCGGGGGGCCTCCGAACACCGGGGAGCTGTTTTTT.

The chain employs TRBV5-6 and TRBJ1-2; D gene uncertain. Trimming took off 2 bases at V and 8 bases at J, with 13 bases between the two ends. CDR3 length: 13 amino acids. Germline V gives CDR1 SGHDT, CDR2 YYEEEE. CDR3 amino acids: CASSFVREKGYTF. In DNA, the CDR3 is TGTGCCAGCAGCTTTGTGAGGGAAAAGGGCTACACCTTC.

CDR3 loop: CASSSKGQGFGEQYF. The DNA of the CDR3 is TGTGCCAGCAGTTCTAAGGGACAGGGATTCGGCGAGCAGTACTTC. The rearrangement joins TRBV28 to TRBJ2-7; 9 positions match TRBD1. V gave up 4 bases and J gave up 6 bases; unmatched junction bases: 10. The CDR3 runs to 15 residues. Looked up from germline, CDR1 is MDHEN and CDR2 is SYDVKM.

The table lists this clonotype with a few counts. This chain joins TRBV27 and TRBJ2-3, with 10 positions matching TRBD1. The germline V gene has CDR1 MNHEY and CDR2 SMNVEV (reference sequence). The CDR3 consists of 14 residues. V gave up 4 bases and J gave up 6 bases; unmatched junction bases: 4. The CDR3 region is CASSSQDRGDTQYF. For the CDR3, the DNA is TGTGCCAGCAGTTCACAGGACAGGGGGGATACGCAGTATTTT.

This clonotype has more than one count but fewer than ten. The rearrangement joins TRBV10-3 to TRBJ2-7; D unclear. Germline-derived CDR1 and CDR2 are ENHRY and SYGVKD. This CDR3 spans 13 amino acids. The germline V and J ends were trimmed by 3 bases and 2 bases, with 8 bases remaining between them. The CDR3 reads CAISEFLPYEQYF. DNA for the CDR3: TGTGCCATCAGTGAATTTTTACCCTACGAGCAGTACTTC.

V usage is TRBV11-3 and J usage is TRBJ2-2; no definite D call. The CDR3 extends over 11 amino acids. The V and J ends lost 10 bases and 7 bases respectively, with 10 bases between them. Germline V CDR1 and CDR2: SGHNT, YENEEA. In nucleotides, the CDR3 is TGTGCCACCCAGAATGACGGGGAGCTGTTTTTT. Amino acids: CATQNDGELFF.

The chain uses TRBV9 and TRBJ2-7; D ambiguous. Germline-derived CDR1 and CDR2 are SGDLS and YYNGEE. V was pared by 2 bases and J by 0 bases, with 12 bases between. The CDR3 is 15 amino acids. The CDR3 DNA follows: TGTGCCAGCAGCGTCTCTTATGCCCTCTCCTACGAGCAGTACTTC. This encodes CASSVSYALSYEQYF. The full variable domain, completed using reference TRBV9 and TRBJ2-7, is DSGVTQTPKHLITATGQRVTLRCSPRSGDLSVYWYQQSLDQGLQFLIQYYNGEERAKGNILERFSAQQFPDLHSELNLSSLELGDSALYFCASSVSYALSYEQYFGPGTRLTVT.

V gene TRBV5-6 combines with J gene TRBJ1-2; D uncertain. V shed 0 bases and J shed 7 bases, with 13 bases lying between them. The CDR3 has 14 residues. From germline, CDR1 is SGHDT and CDR2 YYEEEE. The CDR3 nucleotides are TGTGCCAGCAGCTTGGTGAAATCTTTTCGTGGCTACACCTTC. Residues: CASSLVKSFRGYTF.

The gene calls are TRBV6-1 and TRBJ2-2, with 8 bases aligning to TRBD2. Germline lookup yields CDR1 MNHNS and CDR2 SASEGT. Trimming took 7 bases from V and 1 from J; bases not matched to a gene: 8. The CDR3 is 16 residues long. The CDR3 is CASTLSSGWNTGELFF. CDR3 nucleotide sequence: TGTGCCAGCACCCTTTCTAGCGGGTGGAACACCGGGGAGCTGTTTTTT.

The chain has TRBV7-2 and TRBJ2-7, with D unresolved. The germline CDR1 and CDR2 sequences are SGHTA and FQGNSA. This CDR3 contains 15 residues. Trimming pared 0 bases from V and 3 bases from J, leaving 12 bases between. The CDR3 DNA sequence: TGTGCCAGCAGCTTAGCGATGGGCAGCCTCTACGAGCAGTACTTC. Protein sequence: CASSLAMGSLYEQYF.

This clonotype has just a few counts. The gene calls are TRBV5-6 and TRBJ2-5; D is possibly TRBD2 (6 bases). V was trimmed by 0 bases and J by 5 bases, leaving 11 bases between them. The V gene's germline CDR1 is SGHDT and CDR2 YYEEEE. This CDR3 is built from 14 residues. CDR3 amino acids: CASSLGRSGETQYF. In nucleotides, the CDR3 is TGTGCCAGCAGCTTGGGGCGCAGCGGGGAGACCCAGTACTTC. The whole variable domain, filled in from reference TRBV5-6 and TRBJ2-5, reads DAGVTQSPTHLIKTRGQQVTLRCSPKSGHDTVSWYQQALGQGPQFIFQYYEEEERQRGNFPDRFSGHQFPNYSSELNVNALLLGDSALYLCASSLGRSGETQYFGPGTRLLVL.

This clonotype was detected only a few times. This chain uses TRBV7-9 with TRBJ2-1, with TRBD2 matching 9 bases. CDR3 length: 17 residues. V dropped 4 bases and J dropped 2; count of bases not matched to a gene: 9. Germline V gene lookup returns CDR1 SEHNR and CDR2 FQNEAQ (reference sequence). CDR3 in amino acids: CASSSTGLAETYNEQFF. The CDR3, as DNA: TGTGCCAGCAGCTCGACGGGACTAGCAGAGACCTACAATGAGCAGTTCTTC.

V and J are TRBV6-1 and TRBJ2-5; 11 nucleotides align to TRBD1. J gave up 2 bases and V 7 bases, and 9 bases lay outside the gene matches. This CDR3 has 16 residues. Germline assignment: CDR1 MNHNS and CDR2 SASEGT. The CDR3 nucleotides read TGTGCCAGCATGATCTTCGGGACAGGGGGACAAGAGACCCAGTACTTC. Translation gives CASMIFGTGGQETQYF.

This clonotype was observed a handful of times. The chain uses TRBV27 and TRBJ2-7, with 7 bases lining up with TRBD1. The ends lost 3 bases at V and 9 bases at J; junction bases unmatched: 8. Germline V gene lookup returns CDR1 MNHEY and CDR2 SMNVEV (reference sequence). The CDR3 contains 13 residues. CDR3 region: CASSLRRGQVQYF. The DNA for the CDR3 is TGTGCCAGCAGTTTGAGAAGGGGGCAGGTGCAGTACTTC.

The gene calls are TRBV7-2 and TRBJ1-4; possibly TRBD1 for D (6 bases). The CDR3 has 17 amino acids. V was pared by 5 bases and J by 6 bases, with 22 bases between. The germline V gene encodes CDR1 SGHTA and CDR2 FQGNSA. The CDR3 coding sequence is TGTGCCAGCAGCCGTCCCCTAACAGGGCGCAGAGATGAAAAACTGTTTTTT. It yields the protein CASSRPLTGRRDEKLFF.

The chain joins TRBV7-9 to TRBJ1-5; D is ambiguous. The germline gives CDR1 SEHNR, CDR2 FQNEAQ (reference sequence). This CDR3 comprises 14 residues. The V end lost 4 bases, the J end lost 7 bases, and 14 bases lay between the germline ends. As DNA, the CDR3 is TGTGCCAGCAGCTCCTGGGGAACAGTACAGCCCCAGCATTTT. It encodes CASSSWGTVQPQHF.

This clonotype was counted at least ten times. V is TRBV5-1 and J is TRBJ1-2; the D gene is possibly TRBD1 (5 bases). The CDR3 spans 15 residues. Germline V gene sequence: CDR1 SGHRS, CDR2 YFSETQ. Between the trimmed V and J ends, which lost 0 bases and 4 bases, there was a span of 13 bases. The DNA of the CDR3 is TGCGCCAGCAGCTTGGGAGGGACCTCTTCCTATGGCTACACCTTC. It specifies CASSLGGTSSYGYTF.

In this sample, this clonotype turned up once. The chain uses TRBV6-2 or TRBV6-3 and TRBJ2-1; 14 bases fit TRBD2. Germline loops: CDR1 MNHEY, CDR2 SVGEGT. V trimming: 0 bases; J trimming: 12 bases; junction bases outside the gene matches: 10. The CDR3 is 17 residues long. The CDR3 DNA is TGTGCCAGCAGTTACTCTACCCCGGGACTAGCGGGGGTTAGGCAGTTCTTC. It is translated as CASSYSTPGLAGVRQFF.

The J gene is TRBJ2-7, the V gene TRBV20-1, with 7 bases aligning to TRBD2. The CDR3 is 13 amino acids. Germline CDR1 and CDR2: DFQATT and SNEGSKA (reference sequence). The junction had 1 base not matched to a gene; V was cut back by 0 bases and J by 2 bases. The CDR3 spells CSARDGGAYEQYF. The DNA for the CDR3 is TGCAGTGCTAGAGATGGGGGGGCCTACGAGCAGTACTTC.

This clonotype came up a few times. The genes are TRBV10-3 and TRBJ2-3; no clear D gene. The CDR3 contains 14 residues. The V end lost 7 bases, the J end lost 6 bases, and 17 bases lay between the germline ends. Germline V gene lookup returns CDR1 ENHRY and CDR2 SYGVKD. CDR3 protein: CAITPSGRLDTQYF. Here the CDR3 DNA reads TGTGCCATCACCCCCTCGGGTAGGTTGGATACGCAGTATTTT.

The rearrangement joins TRBV15 to TRBJ2-5, with D maybe TRBD1 (5 bases). CDR3 length: 15 amino acids. Germline V CDR1 and CDR2: LNHNV, YYDKDF (reference sequence). Between the trimmed V and J ends, which lost 0 bases and 6 bases, there was a span of 14 bases. The CDR3, as DNA: TGTGCCACCAGCAGAGATCTTACAGGTACACAGACCCAGTACTTC. Translating gives CATSRDLTGTQTQYF.

V is TRBV18 and J is TRBJ2-6; 8 bases fit TRBD1. Germline trimming cut 0 bases from V and 4 bases from J; bases unmatched to any gene: 14. The CDR3 length is 20 residues. Germline V lookup: CDR1 KGHSH, CDR2 LQKENI. The CDR3 bases are TGTGCCAGCTCACCACCGGTATTTACAGGGGGAGTAGTGGGGGCCAACGTCCTGACTTTC. This sequence encodes CASSPPVFTGGVVGANVLTF.